The next 25 T cell receptor beta chains were all read from a single sample in a study of shared clonotypes between healthy human individuals. Clones were read by immunoSEQ multiplex PCR, and TCRdb kept only the in-frame ones, dropping some. The table has millions of clones, more than 90% seen once; the top ten hold roughly 0.13%. The sequenced sample was naive CD4+ T cells sorted from blood. This sample's subset: CD45RA+ positively selected. Every receptor here comes from a young man in good health.

This chain connects TRBV19 to TRBJ2-3; D is unresolved. Trimming cost V 2 bases and J 1 base, with 7 bases left between them. CDR3 size: 14 residues. Germline values: CDR1 LNHDA, CDR2 SQIVND (reference sequence). The CDR3 DNA reads TGTGCCAGTAGTATAAGCGACCGCACAGATACGCAGTATTTT. Its translation is CASSISDRTDTQYF. The variable domain in full, with the rest retrieved from reference TRBV19 and TRBJ2-3, is DGGITQSPKYLFRKEGQNVTLSCEQNLNHDAMYWYRQDPGQGLRLIYYSQIVNDFQKGDIAEGYSVSREKKESFPLTVTSAQKNPTAFYLCASSISDRTDTQYFGPGTRLTVL.

This sequence joins TRBV30 and TRBJ2-2; a weak D match, TRBD2 (6 bases). Between the trimmed V and J ends, which lost 2 bases and 6 bases, there was a span of 13 bases. The CDR3 loop spans 14 amino acids. In germline, CDR1 is GTSNPN, CDR2 SVGIG (reference sequence). In DNA form, the CDR3 reads TGTGCCTGGAGTAAAAGGGAGGAGGCCGGGGAGCTGTTTTTT. Translated: CAWSKREEAGELFF.

The rearrangement joins TRBV19 to TRBJ1-2; TRBD1 aligns across 7 bases. Germline V gene sequence: CDR1 LNHDA, CDR2 SQIVND (reference sequence). This CDR3 contains 16 residues. V gave up 7 bases and J gave up 5 bases; unmatched junction bases: 16. CDR3 loop: CASIAREAGGFYGYTF. As DNA, the CDR3 is TGTGCCAGTATCGCCCGTGAGGCAGGGGGATTTTATGGCTACACCTTC.

The J gene is TRBJ1-2, the V gene TRBV7-9; no clear D gene. The CDR3 extends over 11 amino acids. Germline lookup yields CDR1 SEHNR and CDR2 FQNEAQ (reference sequence). V dropped 2 bases and J dropped 6 bases, with 4 bases sitting between them. Here the CDR3 DNA reads TGTGCCAGCAGCTTAATACATGGCTACACCTTC. It is translated as CASSLIHGYTF.

This chain links TRBV28 with TRBJ2-1; D is ambiguous. CDR1 and CDR2 from the germline V gene are MDHEN and SYDVKM. The V gene lost 4 bases and the J gene lost 9 bases, with 19 bases spanning the gap. The CDR3 loop spans 15 amino acids. CDR3 DNA: TGTGCCAGCAGTTCAATCCCCTGGACGACCGCTGAGCAGTTCTTC. As protein: CASSSIPWTTAEQFF.

About this clone: Other nucleotide sequences from this sample produce the same CDR3. The rearrangement links TRBV28 to TRBJ1-5; TRBD1 matches at 8 bases. The trim removed 6 bases at V and 2 bases at J, leaving 6 bases unmatched. CDR1 and CDR2 (germline): MDHEN, SYDVKM. The CDR3 loop spans 15 amino acids. CDR3 sequence (DNA): TGTGCCAGCAGAGGAGCAGGGGGCGGCAATCAGCCCCAGCATTTT. Translated, it gives CASRGAGGGNQPQHF.

The rearrangement links TRBV18 to TRBJ2-2, with D maybe TRBD1 (5 bases). Germline CDR1 and CDR2: KGHSH and LQKENI. CDR3 length: 16 residues. The V and J ends lost 2 bases and 0 bases respectively, with 10 bases between them. This CDR3 is CASSPRTKPNTGELFF. DNA for the CDR3: TGTGCCAGCTCACCAAGGACAAAGCCGAACACCGGGGAGCTGTTTTTT.

The rearrangement joins TRBV29-1 to TRBJ2-1, with unresolved D. CDR1 is SQVTM and CDR2 is ANQGSEA in the germline V gene. Trimming removed 3 bases at V and 5 bases at J, with 8 bases between. This CDR3 is built from 12 residues. The DNA of the CDR3 is TGCAGCGTTGACGGCTGGGACAATGAGCAGTTCTTC. Its translation: CSVDGWDNEQFF.

This chain links TRBV21-1 with TRBJ2-4; TRBD1, the table's D call, lacks a check against the DNA. TRBV21-1 corresponds to a pseudogene. CDR3 size: 19 residues. This CDR3 is CASSKRGQGALIAKNIQYF. CDR3 sequence (DNA): TGTGCCAGCAGCAAAAGGGGACAGGGGGCCTTAATAGCCAAAAACATTCAGTACTTC.

Concerning this clone itself: Compared with germline, one end of the junction differs, possibly owing to a read error. The chain is built from TRBV9 and TRBJ2-7; tentatively, D is TRBD1 or TRBD2 (6 bases each). The CDR3 is 13 residues long. Germline V gene lookup returns CDR1 SGDLS and CDR2 YYNGEE. The CDR3 DNA follows: TGCGCCAGCAGCGCACCGGGGGCGGGCGAGCAGTACTTC. The encoded protein is CASSAPGAGEQYF.

This clone has more than one count but fewer than ten. V and J are TRBV10-2 and TRBJ1-1, with D tentatively TRBD1 (5 bases). The CDR3 is 14 amino acids. Germline lookup yields CDR1 WSHSY and CDR2 SAAADI. V was pared by 4 bases and J by 1 base, with 10 bases between. CDR3 DNA sequence: TGCGCCAGCAGTGTTAGGCAGGGGAACACTGAAGCTTTCTTT. Translation gives CASSVRQGNTEAFF.

The chain links TRBV19 to TRBJ1-2; D remains ambiguous. The V end lost 3 bases, the J end lost 4 bases, and 12 bases lay between the germline ends. This CDR3 is 14 amino acids long. In germline, CDR1 is LNHDA, CDR2 SQIVND (reference sequence). The CDR3 DNA is TGTGCCAGTAGTATCCGAGGTATCGGCTATGGCTACACCTTC. Amino acids: CASSIRGIGYGYTF.

The chain links TRBV30 to TRBJ2-3; TRBD1 agrees at 8 bases. Trimming removed 5 bases from V and 3 bases from J; junction bases left unmatched: 7. Germline V gives CDR1 GTSNPN, CDR2 SVGIG (reference sequence). The CDR3 length is 14 residues. This chain's CDR3 is CAWRVTGATDTQYF. The CDR3 DNA sequence: TGTGCCTGGCGGGTGACAGGGGCGACAGATACGCAGTATTTT.

The chain has TRBV19 and TRBJ2-5; D possibly corresponds to TRBD1 (5 bases). Per the germline V gene, CDR1 is LNHDA and CDR2 is SQIVND (reference sequence). CDR3 length equals 13 residues. The V end was cut by 6 bases, the J end by 7 bases, with 15 bases between. The CDR3 loop reads CASRPTASGTQYF. For the CDR3, the DNA is TGTGCCAGTAGACCGACAGCCAGTGGGACCCAGTACTTC.

The chain couples TRBV5-6 to TRBJ2-5, with TRBD2 identical over 10 bases. Gene TRBJ2-7 matches the end of the DNA better, so the J call may be wrong. CDR3 length: 16 amino acids. Germline V lookup: CDR1 SGHDT, CDR2 YYEEEE. In DNA, the CDR3 is TGTGCCAGCAGCTGGGCCGGGACTAGCGTTACCTACGAGCAGTACTTC. Translating it yields CASSWAGTSVTYEQYF.

The rearrangement joins TRBV5-1 to TRBJ1-2; 10 nucleotides match TRBD1. Germline-derived CDR1 and CDR2 are SGHRS and YFSETQ. The CDR3 runs to 15 residues. The V segment lost 0 bases and the J segment 4 bases; nucleotides outside the gene matches: 3. The CDR3 sequence: CASSLVGQGSYGYTF. The CDR3 DNA follows: TGCGCCAGCAGCTTGGTGGGACAGGGGTCCTATGGCTACACCTTC.

The chain employs TRBV27 and TRBJ1-2, with a weak D call TRBD1 (5 bases). The ends were cut back, 5 bases at V and 8 bases at J, with 18 bases in the middle. This CDR3 is 14 amino acids long. Germline V CDR1 and CDR2: MNHEY, SMNVEV (reference sequence). DNA of the CDR3: TGTGCCAGCAGTACCCGGGACGCCTTGGGGGGCTACACCTTC. Encoded protein: CASSTRDALGGYTF.

In its sample, this clone was seen a few times. The chain combines TRBV4-1 with TRBJ1-5; D is undetermined. This CDR3 comprises 15 residues. Trimming cost V 0 bases and J 4 bases, with 10 bases left between them. Germline values: CDR1 MGHRA, CDR2 YSYEKL. The CDR3 DNA sequence: TGCGCCAGCAGCCAAGAGACGACCGGTAATCAGCCCCAGCATTTT. Protein product: CASSQETTGNQPQHF.

V and J are TRBV28 and TRBJ2-7; no clear D gene. The CDR3 is 17 residues long. Germline CDR1 is MDHEN and CDR2 is SYDVKM. V was clipped by 0 bases and J by 2 bases, with 17 bases between them. CDR3 protein: CASSLWSIGEIPYEQYF. The CDR3 DNA is TGTGCCAGCAGTTTATGGTCGATCGGCGAAATCCCCTACGAGCAGTACTTC.

Comments on this clone: The junction departs from the called germline gene at one end, perhaps through a read error. For the CDR3, the DNA is TGCGCCAGCAGCTTGGCCCAGGACTATGGTTACACCTTC. Protein sequence: CASSLAQDYGYTF. The chain couples TRBV5-1 to TRBJ1-2; D gene unclear. The CDR3 totals 13 residues. From germline, CDR1 is SGHRS and CDR2 YFSETQ.

The chain carries TRBV4-1 and TRBJ1-1; D perhaps matches TRBD1 (5 bases). Per germline, CDR1 MGHRA and CDR2 YSYEKL. CDR3 length: 15 amino acids. The germline V and J ends were trimmed by 0 bases and 5 bases, with 13 bases remaining between them. The CDR3 DNA is TGCGCCAGCAGCCAAGACGGAGGGGTGATTACTGAAGCTTTCTTT. Translation gives CASSQDGGVITEAFF.

This clone was found a few times. The J gene is TRBJ1-6, the V gene TRBV28; TRBD1 matches 7 bases. Trimming took 6 bases from V and 0 from J; bases not matched to a gene: 5. CDR1 and CDR2 (germline): MDHEN, SYDVKM. The CDR3 consists of 16 residues. The CDR3 region is CASSPPGGSYNSPLHF. As DNA, the CDR3 is TGTGCCAGCAGCCCACCAGGGGGCTCCTATAATTCACCCCTCCACTTT.

In its sample, this clone was seen once. The same CDR3 is also encoded by other DNA sequences in this sample. The gene calls are TRBV9 and TRBJ2-2; 7 nucleotides align to TRBD1. The trim removed 3 bases at V and 2 bases at J, leaving 4 bases unmatched. The germline V gene has CDR1 SGDLS and CDR2 YYNGEE. The CDR3 sequence is 15 residues long. Here the CDR3 reads CASSAQGSNTGELFF. In DNA form, the CDR3 reads TGTGCCAGCAGCGCACAGGGGAGTAACACCGGGGAGCTGTTTTTT. Complete variable domain (other parts from reference TRBV9 and TRBJ2-2): DSGVTQTPKHLITATGQRVTLRCSPRSGDLSVYWYQQSLDQGLQFLIQYYNGEERAKGNILERFSAQQFPDLHSELNLSSLELGDSALYFCASSAQGSNTGELFFGEGSRLTVL.

About this clone itself: Other nucleotide sequences in the sample specify the same CDR3. The chain employs TRBV30 and TRBJ2-7, with D unclear. V gave up 0 bases and J gave up 7 bases, with 10 bases separating them. Germline-derived CDR1 and CDR2 are GTSNPN and SVGIG (reference sequence). CDR3 size: 12 residues. CDR3 bases: TGTGCCTGGAGTGTACGCGGTAGGGAGCAGTACTTC. Amino acids: CAWSVRGREQYF.

V usage is TRBV5-6 and J usage is TRBJ1-2; D not resolved. Germline V lookup: CDR1 SGHDT, CDR2 YYEEEE. There are 13 residues in the CDR3. Between the trimmed V and J ends, which lost 0 bases and 3 bases, there was a span of 6 bases. In nucleotides, the CDR3 is TGTGCCAGCAGCTTGGGTCAGGACTATGGCTACACCTTC. It encodes CASSLGQDYGYTF.